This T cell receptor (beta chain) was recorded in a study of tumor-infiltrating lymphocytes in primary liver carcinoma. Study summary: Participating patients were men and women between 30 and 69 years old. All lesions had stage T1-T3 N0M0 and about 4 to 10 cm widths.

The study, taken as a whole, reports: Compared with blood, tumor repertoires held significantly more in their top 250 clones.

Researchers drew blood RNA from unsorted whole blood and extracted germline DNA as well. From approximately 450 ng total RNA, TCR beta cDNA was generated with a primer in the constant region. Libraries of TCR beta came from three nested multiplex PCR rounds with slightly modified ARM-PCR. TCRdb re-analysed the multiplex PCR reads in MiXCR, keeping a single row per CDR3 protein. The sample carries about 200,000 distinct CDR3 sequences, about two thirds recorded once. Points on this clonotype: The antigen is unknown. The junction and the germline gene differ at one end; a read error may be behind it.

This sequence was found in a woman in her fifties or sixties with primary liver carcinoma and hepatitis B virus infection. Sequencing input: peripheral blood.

CDR3 nucleotide sequence: TGTGCCAGCGGACGGGGGTGGTGGTACCAAGAGACCCAGCACTTC. It specifies CASGRGWWYQETQHF. The gene calls are TRBV11-2 and TRBJ2-5; tentatively, D is TRBD2 (6 bases). The CDR3 length is 15 residues. The germline CDR1 and CDR2 sequences are SGHAT and FQNNGV.